The T cell receptor (beta chain) described here comes from a study of T-cell memory formation after mild COVID-19 (dated by TCRdb to the early 2020s). Turning to the overall study: TCR sequence clusters from the two donors were found to be largely donor specific. The cohort comprised two young, previously healthy adult volunteers, one female and one male. T-cell clones expanding and contracting after mild COVID-19 in a couple of donors were tracked by longitudinal TCRalpha and TCRbeta repertoire sequencing.

Ficoll-Paque density gradient centrifugation was used to isolate PBMCs. As to this clonotype: Its antigen target is currently unknown. Qualities for individual bases were not recorded, and no much larger clone is one base off.

Data came from an Illumina NovaSeq 6000. cDNA libraries for TCRalpha and TCRbeta were prepared by 5'RACE using constant-segment primers, with sample barcodes and unique molecular identifiers added. RNA was extracted from every sample with Trizol reagent. Libraries were amplified in two PCR steps, with a second sample barcode and Illumina TruSeq adapters added in the second step. Sequencing of the libraries was done on an Illumina NovaSeq, producing 2 x 150 bp paired-end reads. The published analysis was carried out like this. The reads were demultiplexed and collapsed into UMI-guided consensus sequences using migec v1.2.7. With mixcr v2.1.11, UMI consensuses were aligned to TRA and TRB V and J templates and assembled into clonotypes. A clonotype was counted as expanded or contracted only when both edgeR and NoisET called the clonotype significant, with the noise models trained on biological replicates. edgeR calls used a false discovery rate-adjusted p below 0.01 and a log2 fold-change threshold of 1. PCA with hierarchical clustering of max-normalized trajectories of the 1000 most abundant clonotypes was used as exploratory dynamics analysis. Separately sequenced CD4+ and CD8+ repertoires were used to assign the CD4 or CD8 phenotype of responding clones. TCRdb itself trimmed the public reads at Q25 with fastp, ran MiXCR and retained productive beta chains. Every CDR3 protein is listed once, alongside the most common genes and DNA of its rows. None of the V and J calls come from the authors' own analysis; TCRdb made them. Within this sample are about 210,000 distinct CDR3 sequences, with roughly a tenth of them counted one time only. The ten largest clones add up to less than 4% of the sample.

Beyond this particular receptor, the publication reports: Contracting CD4+ clones appeared mostly in the CM and EM memory subsets, whereas CD8+ clones were enriched in EMRA. From day 15 to 85, contracting clones showed balanced CD4/CD8 phenotypes, whereas a second wave of clones that expanded from day 15 to 37 leaned towards CD4+. SARS-CoV-2 specificity of the second-wave clones peaking on day 37 was not confirmed. Only a couple of mild cases were covered by the study, and larger cohorts that include severe cases with pre-infection samples were considered necessary. Some responding clones were detected in pre-infection memory, suggesting pre-existing cross-reactive memory T cells joined the SARS-CoV-2 response.

The receptor's source is a man aged 18 to 30 who had mild COVID-19 (a few samples of this study predate the infection). The sample titles of this study are shuffled in the database, so cell type and time point are left out; the donor was told from shared clones. The sample was PBMCs or a T cell subset sorted from them (not recorded which).

The DNA is TGCGCCAGCAGTCGGTTGGTTGTTAGCACTGAAGCTTTCTTT. It encodes CASSRLVVSTEAFF. This chain joins TRBV23-1 to TRBJ1-1; the D segment cannot be called with confidence. TRBV23-1 is marked as an open reading frame, function uncertain. Including cysteine and phenylalanine, the CDR3 has 14 amino acids. CDR3 DNA only is kept here, 42 bases in frame from base 1. V and J are truncated by 4 bases and 4 bases respectively, leaving an intervening sequence of 13 bases.